These T cell receptor beta chains were read from a single sample in a study of blood T cell repertoires in COVID-19. The table came from immunoSEQ multiplex PCR; TCRdb's copy has only in-frame clones and leaves some out. This table has around 200,000 clones, 84% appearing once. The sample consisted of peripheral blood. Receptors originate from a human donor in a cohort sampled during active COVID-19. CDR3s include the opening cysteine and the closing phenylalanine or tryptophan. A D gene is named only where the DNA matches it firmly. Expanded clones get a size class; other rows say once, few or many, or leave the size out.

D	V	size	J	DNA	CDR3
TRBD1	TRBV5-4	.	TRBJ2-5	TGTGCCAGCAGCCTGGACAGGGCTGAGGGAGAGACCCAGTACTTC	CASSLDRAEGETQYF
.	TRBV6-5	few	TRBJ1-1	TGTGCCAGCAGCAGGGGATCTGAAGCTTTCTTT	CASSRGSEAFF
TRBD1	TRBV5-1	.	TRBJ1-4	TGCGCCAGCAGCACCGGACAGGGGACAAATGAAAAACTGTTTTTT	CASSTGQGTNEKLFF
.	TRBV5-1	.	TRBJ2-2	TGCGCCAGCAGCTTGGAATTGGGACAAAAAGGAACCGGGGAGCTGTTTTTT	CASSLELGQKGTGELFF
.	TRBV5-1	.	TRBJ2-3	TGCGCCAGCAGCTTTCGAGATACGCAGTATTTT	CASSFRDTQYF
TRBD2	TRBV7-8	.	TRBJ2-5	TGTGCCAGCAGCTTATACGGCGGGGGGACTCAAGAGACCCAGTACTTC	CASSLYGGGTQETQYF
TRBD1	TRBV11-3	.	TRBJ2-7	TGTGCCAGCAGCCCCCAGGGGGCGCAGGAGCAGTACTTC	CASSPQGAQEQYF
.	TRBV5-1	.	TRBJ1-3	TGCGCCAGCAGCTTGGGGCCGAAGACTGGAAACACCATATATTTT	CASSLGPKTGNTIYF
TRBD2	TRBV3-1/TRBV3-2	few	TRBJ2-1	TGTGCCAGCAGCCAAGGCGGGGGGGTCCTCGAGCAGTTCTTC	CASSQGGGVLEQFF
.	TRBV6-6	.	TRBJ2-1	TGTGCCAGCAGTTACAGGGGAGGCTACAATGAGCAGTTCTTC	CASSYRGGYNEQFF
.	TRBV2	.	TRBJ2-7	TGTGCCAGCAGTTTCCGGACCGGACTTGGCTACGAGCAGTACTTC	CASSFRTGLGYEQYF
TRBD1	TRBV2	.	TRBJ1-4	TGTGCCAGCAACAGGGGGGTAGAGGAAAAACTGTTTTTT	CASNRGVEEKLFF
.	TRBV9	.	TRBJ1-2	TGTGCCAGCAGCGTCGCCCCGACGGGGGGGCCCTACACCTTC	CASSVAPTGGPYTF
TRBD2	TRBV6-5	.	TRBJ2-1	TGTGCCAGCAGGACTAGCGGGGGTTACAATGAGCAGTTCTTC	CASRTSGGYNEQFF
.	TRBV6-6	.	TRBJ1-2	TGTGCCAGCAGTCCCGACAGGAACTATGGCTACACCTTC	CASSPDRNYGYTF
.	TRBV29-1	.	TRBJ2-2	TGCAGCGTTTCCACCATAGACTCCGGGGAGCTGTTTTTT	CSVSTIDSGELFF
.	TRBV19	.	TRBJ1-2	TGTGCCAGTAGTATAGATCTTCTGGGCTACACCTTC	CASSIDLLGYTF
TRBD2	TRBV4-1	once	TRBJ2-1	TGCGCCAGCAGCCCAAGTATGACTAGCGGGGGGGTAGGGCAGTTCTTC	CASSPSMTSGGVGQFF
.	TRBV6-5	.	TRBJ2-7	TGTGCCAGCAGGCCCAGGTCCTCCTACGAGCAGTACTTC	CASRPRSSYEQYF
.	TRBV6-1	.	TRBJ1-4	TGTGCCAGCAGTGAAGTTCCGGGGGGCCGAGAAGAAAAACTGTTTTTT	CASSEVPGGREEKLFF
.	TRBV6-1	.	TRBJ1-1	TGTGCCAGCAGTGAACCTGGCAGGTCGTCCGAAGCTTTCTTT	CASSEPGRSSEAFF
TRBD2	TRBV5-1	.	TRBJ2-5	TGCGCCAGCAGCCCCGGGACTAGCGGGGGGGCAAAGACCCAGTACTTC	CASSPGTSGGAKTQYF
.	TRBV5-6	.	TRBJ2-6	TGTGCCAGCAGCTTGACGGGTGGGGCCAACGTCCTGACTTTC	CASSLTGGANVLTF
TRBD2	TRBV6-6	.	TRBJ2-1	TGTGCCAGCAGACCGGGACTAGCGGTATACAATGAGCAGTTCTTC	CASRPGLAVYNEQFF
.	TRBV6-5	.	TRBJ2-1	TGTGCCAGCAGCAGGGCTAGTCCCCCCCACAATGAGCAGTTCTTC	CASSRASPPHNEQFF
.	TRBV19	.	TRBJ1-2	TGTGCCAGTAGTATTGTGACAGAGTATGGCTACACCTTC	CASSIVTEYGYTF
.	TRBV3-1/TRBV3-2	.	TRBJ1-5	TGTGCCAGCAGCCCCCACTTATTTCAGCCCCAGCATTTT	CASSPHLFQPQHF
TRBD1	TRBV23-1	.	TRBJ2-7	TGCGCCAGCAGTCAATCCTCGGGACAGGGTTACAACGAGCAGTACTTC	CASSQSSGQGYNEQYF